This T cell receptor beta chain was documented in a study of blood T cell repertoires in COVID-19. As for the study in general: Donors in the United States, Italy and Spain gave samples during acute or convalescent COVID-19. Sample material is recorded as cDNA or gDNA derived from T cells, B-cell-depleted T cells, or PBMCs.

The length of the CDR3 is 15 residues. Germline V gene lookup returns CDR1 LGHDT and CDR2 YNNKEL (reference sequence). V lost 1 base to trimming and J lost 8 bases, with 17 bases between them. Authors' analysis steps: Reference gene primers were amplified, and this amplification served to estimate nucleated cell counts. Assay used: immunoSEQ multiplex PCR; TCRdb lists only in-frame clones, some missing. V, J and clone size reflect that table, while D and trimming were determined from the DNA. The sample carries roughly 250,000 clones, around 86% recorded once. Sequencing was done on a sample of peripheral blood. The gene calls are TRBV3-1 (or the pseudogene TRBV3-2) and TRBJ1-2; perhaps TRBD1 as D (5 bases). The receptor was isolated from a woman aged 55-75 years with active or convalescent COVID-19. For the CDR3, the DNA is TGTGCCAGCAGCCAAGGGGATGGCAGGGTGCGCGGCTACACCTTC. Translation gives CASSQGDGRVRGYTF.